This T cell receptor (beta chain) was retrieved from a study of Ad26.COV2.S vaccination and SARS-CoV-2 variants (dated by TCRdb to 2020 to 2023). For context, the study as a whole: Donors in the vaccine arm were drawn from COV1001, a phase I-IIa trial of Ad26.COV2.S in healthy adults that was multicentre, randomized, double-blind and placebo-controlled. Ad26.COV2.S was given intramuscularly at 5x10^10 or 1x10^11 viral particles, as a single shot or as two shots 56 days apart. TCRbeta repertoire sequencing served as the tool for gauging how specific and how broad the SARS-CoV-2-reactive T cell receptors were following Ad26.COV2.S vaccination. A total of roughly 30 samples were included in the TCR-sequenced set, comprising around 19 Ad26.COV2.S vaccine recipients, 5 placebo recipients and 8 SARS-CoV-2 convalescent individuals. Trial participants were randomized into five groups of five, in which low-dose or high-dose Ad26.COV2.S was given once or twice, or placebo was given on both occasions. Throughout the experiments and outcome assessment, investigators stayed blinded to trial group allocation.

Results and caveats for the whole study, not just this receptor: Vaccine and placebo recipients had comparable non-spike TCR breadth, which fits with the vaccine containing only spike. Compared with placebo recipients, Ad26.COV2.S recipients showed higher spike-specific TCR breadth (P = 0.0014). According to the authors, total T cell responses may have been underestimated by the TCR breadth and depth analyses. The study was not powered for comparison of responses between vaccine doses or regimens. Substantial breadth of spike-specific CD8+ and CD4+ T cell responses was reported after vaccination.

TCRbeta CDR3 regions were sequenced with the immunoSEQ Assay. After extraction, genomic DNA underwent amplification by bias-controlled multiplex PCR, followed by high-throughput sequencing. Under the source paper's analysis protocol: To quantify the absolute abundance of each unique TCRbeta CDR3 region, sequences were collapsed and filtered. T cell fraction was estimated by normalization of TCRbeta template counts to usable DNA, with usable DNA being measured through amplification of reference genes present in all nucleated cells. Repertoire TCRs were annotated as SARS-CoV-2-specific when V gene, CDR3 amino acid sequence and J gene were exactly matched to a known reactive TCR set. The reference SARS-CoV-2 TCR set was derived from MIRA and filtered for enrichment in COVID-19-positive ImmuneCODE repertoires, a step that removed public or cross-reactive TCRs. Using the MIRA antigens, annotated TCRs were further analysed by specific ORF or by position within an ORF. Breadth was defined as the number of annotated unique rearrangements divided by the total number of unique productive rearrangements, and depth was defined as the summed frequency of the annotated unique rearrangements. Two-sided Wilcoxon rank-sum tests were used to compare TCR breadth between groups. This immuneACCESS table, as held by TCRdb, lists in-frame sequences with V and J called but not all clones. Of the missing ones, under half trace to an unresolved V gene in checked studies; the others have no known cause. Clone size and the V and J calls come from that table; the DNA yielded D and trimming. For this sample there are under 600,000 clones; 70% to 90% appear just once. The ten biggest clones cover about 1.5% of the sample.

The meaning of the sample's treatment or condition label: 15 to 20 received Ad26.COV2.S at low or high dose, single or two shots; roughly 5 received placebo; per-sample allocation not given. Repertoires of vaccine and placebo recipients were sequenced from samples taken on day 63 after the first injection. Between 29 July and 7 August 2020, Cohort 1b enrolled 25 adults aged 18-55 years at one site in Boston, USA. As a vaccine, Ad26.COV2.S was a replication-incompetent adenovirus type 26 vector that expressed a prefusion-stabilized SARS-CoV-2 spike protein derived from the original Wuhan strain. Note on this clone: Its specific antigen is unknown. No much larger clone exists at a distance of one base, and base qualities are not known.

V is shortened by 5 bases, J by 2 bases, and the region joining them spans 13 bases. Spanning cysteine to phenylalanine, the CDR3 consists of 13 amino acids. The only DNA kept is the CDR3, 39 bases in frame from the first base. The germline V gene encodes CDR1 SQVTM and CDR2 ANQGSEA. This specimen consisted of peripheral blood, obtained in a trial of Ad26.COV2.S vaccine versus placebo. The TCR was taken from a person between 18 and 59 years old who received the Ad26.COV2.S COVID-19 vaccine or a placebo. Recombination connected TRBV29-1 to TRBJ2-7; the D region possibly corresponds to TRBD2 (5 bases align). The CDR3: CSVPGISTYEQYF. The nucleotides read TGCAGCGTTCCCGGGATCTCCACCTACGAGCAGTACTTC.